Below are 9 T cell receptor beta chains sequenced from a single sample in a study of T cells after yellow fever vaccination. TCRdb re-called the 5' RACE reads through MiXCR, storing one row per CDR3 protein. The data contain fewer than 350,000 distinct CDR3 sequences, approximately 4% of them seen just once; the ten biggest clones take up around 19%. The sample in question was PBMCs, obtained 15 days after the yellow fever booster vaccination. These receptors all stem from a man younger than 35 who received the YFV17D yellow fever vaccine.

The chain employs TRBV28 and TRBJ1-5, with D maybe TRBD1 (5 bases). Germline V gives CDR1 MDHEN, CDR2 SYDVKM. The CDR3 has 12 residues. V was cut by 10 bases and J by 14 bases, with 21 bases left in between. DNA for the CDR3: TGTGCCACTGACTATAATATCTTGGGGGAGCATTTT. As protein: CATDYNILGEHF.

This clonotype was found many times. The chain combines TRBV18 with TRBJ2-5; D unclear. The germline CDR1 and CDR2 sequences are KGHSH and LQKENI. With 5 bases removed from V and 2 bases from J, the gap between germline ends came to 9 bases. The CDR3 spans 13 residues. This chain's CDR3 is CASSGSGQETQYF. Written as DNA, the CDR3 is TGTGCCAGCTCAGGCAGTGGACAAGAGACCCAGTACTTC.

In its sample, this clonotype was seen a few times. CDR3 coding DNA: TGTGCCACCAGTGACCCCGGGACAGGTCCCAATCAGCCCCAGCATTTT. This gives the protein CATSDPGTGPNQPQHF. This sequence joins TRBV24-1 and TRBJ1-5; 8 bases line up with TRBD1. The CDR3 totals 16 residues. The germline V gene has CDR1 KGHDR and CDR2 SFDVKD. The J segment lost 3 bases and the V segment lost 4 bases, leaving 7 bases of the junction unmatched.

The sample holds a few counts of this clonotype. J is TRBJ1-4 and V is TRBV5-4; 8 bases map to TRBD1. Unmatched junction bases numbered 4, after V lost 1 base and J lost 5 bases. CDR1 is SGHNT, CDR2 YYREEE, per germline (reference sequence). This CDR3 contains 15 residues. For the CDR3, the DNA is TGTGCCAGCAGCTTGATGGGACAGGTGAATGAAAAACTGTTTTTT. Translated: CASSLMGQVNEKLFF.

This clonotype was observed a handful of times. The DNA of the CDR3 is TGTGCCAGCAGGGACGGGACTCTGAACACTGAAGCTTTCTTT. It codes for CASRDGTLNTEAFF. V gene TRBV12-3 or TRBV12-4 combines with J gene TRBJ1-1, with a tentative D call TRBD1 (5 bases). V was pared by 6 bases and J by 0 bases, with 11 bases between. This CDR3 has 14 amino acids.

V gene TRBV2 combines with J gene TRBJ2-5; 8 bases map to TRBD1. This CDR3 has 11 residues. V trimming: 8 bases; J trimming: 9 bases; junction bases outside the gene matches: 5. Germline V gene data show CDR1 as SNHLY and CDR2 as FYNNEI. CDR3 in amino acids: CASGVRGPQYF. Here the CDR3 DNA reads TGTGCCAGCGGAGTCAGGGGGCCCCAGTACTTC. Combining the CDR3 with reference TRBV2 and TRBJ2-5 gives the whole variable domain EPEVTQTPSHQVTQMGQEVILRCVPISNHLYFYWYRQILGQKVEFLVSFYNNEISEKSEIFDDQFSVERPDGSNFTLKIRSTKLEDSAMYFCASGVRGPQYFGPGTRLLVL.

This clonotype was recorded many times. The CDR3 sequence is CASSLGPGGTDTQYF. Written as DNA, the CDR3 is TGTGCCAGCAGCTTAGGGCCAGGGGGCACAGATACGCAGTATTTT. The rearrangement joins TRBV7-6 to TRBJ2-3; TRBD1 might be the D (6 bases). The CDR3 consists of 15 residues. Trimming stripped 1 base from V and 1 base from J, with 9 bases between. In germline, CDR1 is SGHVS, CDR2 FNYEAQ.

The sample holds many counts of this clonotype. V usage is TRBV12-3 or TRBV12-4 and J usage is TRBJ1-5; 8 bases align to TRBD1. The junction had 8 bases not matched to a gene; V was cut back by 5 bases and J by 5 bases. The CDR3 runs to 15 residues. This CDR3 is CASSTLGQGYQPQHF. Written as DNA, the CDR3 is TGTGCCAGCAGTACCCTAGGACAGGGATATCAGCCCCAGCATTTT.

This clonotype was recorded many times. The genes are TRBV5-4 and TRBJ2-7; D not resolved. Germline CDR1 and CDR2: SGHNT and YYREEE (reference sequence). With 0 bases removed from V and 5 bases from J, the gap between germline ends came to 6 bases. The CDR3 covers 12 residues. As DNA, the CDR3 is TGTGCCAGCAGCTTGGACCAAAACGAGCAGTACGTC. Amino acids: CASSLDQNEQYV.